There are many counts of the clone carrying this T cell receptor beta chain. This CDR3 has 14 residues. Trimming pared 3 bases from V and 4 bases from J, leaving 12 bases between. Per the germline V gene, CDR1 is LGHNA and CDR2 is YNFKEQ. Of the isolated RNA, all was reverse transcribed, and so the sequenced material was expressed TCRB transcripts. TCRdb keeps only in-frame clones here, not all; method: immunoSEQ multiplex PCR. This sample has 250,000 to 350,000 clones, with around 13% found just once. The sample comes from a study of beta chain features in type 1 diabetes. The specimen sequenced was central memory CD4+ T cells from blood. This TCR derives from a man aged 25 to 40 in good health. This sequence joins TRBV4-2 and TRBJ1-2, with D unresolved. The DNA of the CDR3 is TGTGCCAGCAGCCAGGATCCCCAAGGCTATGGCTACACCTTC. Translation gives CASSQDPQGYGYTF.